This passage covers 21 T cell receptor beta chains from one sample sequenced in a study of T cell responses to AZD1222 COVID-19 vaccine (dated by TCRdb to the early 2020s). Interpreted using the paper, the time point label stands for: baseline before first vaccination. Receptor libraries were prepared by the immunoSEQ multiplex PCR assay. The clones in this table, taken by TCRdb from immuneACCESS, are in-frame only. Not every clone is retained; where verified, under half of the shortfall comes from an unresolved V gene, and the cause of the rest is unknown. The sample table contains 55,000 to 75,000 clones; only one count was recorded for roughly 89% of them. Clones ranked in the top ten supply around 5% of the sample. Specimen: peripheral blood, collected on day 0 of AZD1222 vaccination. These receptors all come from an adult in good health.

The chain combines TRBV5-1 with TRBJ2-1; D gene unclear. The CDR3 runs 17 residues. Germline assignment: CDR1 SGHRS and CDR2 YFSETQ. Trimming removed 4 bases from V and 4 bases from J, with 21 bases in between. As DNA, the CDR3 is TGCGCCAGCAGCCCTTACTCCGGGCCGACGCCATACAATGAGCAGTTCTTC. It specifies CASSPYSGPTPYNEQFF.

The chain is built from TRBV5-5 and TRBJ2-5, with 7 bases matching TRBD2. V trimming: 5 bases; J trimming: 5 bases; junction bases outside the gene matches: 18. This CDR3 is built from 17 residues. In germline, CDR1 is SGHKS, CDR2 YYEKEE (reference sequence). CDR3 in amino acids: CASSFSPSGTARETQYF. CDR3 DNA: TGTGCCAGCAGTTTTTCCCCCAGCGGGACTGCAAGGGAGACCCAGTACTTC.

The chain joins TRBV19 to TRBJ2-3; tentatively, D is TRBD2 (7 bases). Trimming cost V 6 bases and J 2 bases, with 18 bases left between them. This CDR3 has 16 residues. Germline CDR1 reads LNHDA; CDR2 reads SQIVND (reference sequence). This chain's CDR3 is CASSARGLTTTDTQYF. As DNA, the CDR3 is TGTGCCAGTAGCGCCAGGGGACTAACTACCACAGATACGCAGTATTTT. Complete variable domain (other parts from reference TRBV19 and TRBJ2-3): DGGITQSPKYLFRKEGQNVTLSCEQNLNHDAMYWYRQDPGQGLRLIYYSQIVNDFQKGDIAEGYSVSREKKESFPLTVTSAQKNPTAFYLCASSARGLTTTDTQYFGPGTRLTVL.

The chain employs TRBV5-5 and TRBJ2-2; 11 positions agree with TRBD2. V shed 4 bases, J shed 3 bases, and the junction held 14 bases outside the gene matches. CDR1 SGHKS and CDR2 YYEKEE come from the germline V gene (reference sequence). The length of the CDR3 is 19 residues. In DNA form, the CDR3 reads TGTGCCAGCAGCCCCCGAGGTAGCGGGGGGGCGAGCGACACCGGGGAGCTGTTTTTT. Translated, it gives CASSPRGSGGASDTGELFF.

The CDR3 DNA reads as TGTGCCAGCAGCTTGGGGACACAAGAAAACTATGGCTACACCTTC. It is translated as CASSLGTQENYGYTF. This rearrangement joins TRBV5-4 to TRBJ1-2; possibly TRBD1 for D (5 bases). CDR1 is SGHNT and CDR2 is YYREEE in the germline V gene (reference sequence). V was shortened by 0 bases and J by 2 bases, with 11 bases between the two germline ends. This CDR3 spans 15 amino acids.

The chain joins TRBV28 to TRBJ1-1; perhaps TRBD1 as D (6 bases). CDR3 length: 15 residues. Germline lookup yields CDR1 MDHEN and CDR2 SYDVKM. The V gene lost 6 bases and the J gene lost 4 bases, with 18 bases spanning the gap. The CDR3 loop is CASRRYRVVSTEAFF. The CDR3 DNA follows: TGTGCCAGCAGACGATACAGGGTGGTTTCCACTGAAGCTTTCTTT.

The V call is TRBV18, the J call TRBJ2-5, with 7 bases that match TRBD2. The CDR3 covers 17 residues. V shed 1 base, J shed 5 bases, and the junction held 13 bases outside the gene matches. Germline lookup yields CDR1 KGHSH and CDR2 LQKENI. This chain's CDR3 is CASSPRVAGERPETQYF. DNA for the CDR3: TGTGCCAGCTCACCACGGGTAGCGGGCGAACGTCCGGAGACCCAGTACTTC.

The chain uses TRBV2 and TRBJ2-7; D is perhaps TRBD1 (5 bases). Per the germline V gene, CDR1 is SNHLY and CDR2 is FYNNEI. This CDR3 is 11 amino acids long. Deletions cut 9 bases from V and 5 bases from J, with 11 bases between. The CDR3 here is CASAGFDEQYF. The DNA of the CDR3 is TGTGCCAGTGCAGGGTTCGACGAGCAGTACTTC.

This clone turned up a few times. The chain combines TRBV10-3 with TRBJ1-2; tentatively, D is TRBD1 (6 bases). CDR1 ENHRY and CDR2 SYGVKD come from the germline V gene. V was trimmed by 6 bases and J by 7 bases, leaving 18 bases between them. This CDR3 is 14 amino acids long. The CDR3 protein is CAIRTVTGSAGYTF. CDR3 nucleotide sequence: TGTGCCATCAGAACCGTAACAGGGTCGGCTGGCTACACCTTC.

This rearrangement joins TRBV6-5 to TRBJ1-5; 7 nucleotides line up with TRBD1. The V segment lost 8 bases and the J segment 2 bases; nucleotides outside the gene matches: 3. This CDR3 spans 13 amino acids. Germline CDR1 and CDR2: MNHEY and SVGAGI. CDR3 region: CASDREGNQPQHF. For the CDR3, the DNA is TGTGCCAGCGACAGGGAAGGCAATCAGCCCCAGCATTTT.

CDR3 protein: CASSRTSRINEKLFF. The CDR3 DNA reads TGTGCCAGCTCACGAACCAGCAGGATAAATGAAAAACTGTTTTTT. The J gene is TRBJ1-4, the V gene TRBV18; D unclear. There are 15 residues in the CDR3. Looked up from germline, CDR1 is KGHSH and CDR2 is LQKENI. Trimming cost V 4 bases and J 5 bases, with 14 bases left between them.

The chain links TRBV2 to TRBJ2-6; 7 positions agree with TRBD1. CDR1 SNHLY and CDR2 FYNNEI come from the germline V gene. CDR3 length equals 15 residues. After removal of 6 bases from V and 2 bases from J, the junction contained 4 bases not matched to a gene. CDR3 in amino acids: CASRLTGTGANVLTF. CDR3 nucleotides: TGTGCCAGCAGGCTGACAGGGACTGGGGCCAACGTCCTGACTTTC.

This clone has just one count. The V and J genes are TRBV6-1 and TRBJ2-5, with 11 bases matching TRBD2. After removal of 3 bases from V and 7 bases from J, the junction contained 10 bases not matched to a gene. Germline V gene sequence: CDR1 MNHNS, CDR2 SASEGT. CDR3 length: 16 amino acids. The DNA of the CDR3 is TGTGCCAGCAGTGAGAGGGGTAGCGGGGGGGCAGTGACCCAGTACTTC. It specifies CASSERGSGGAVTQYF.

The chain combines TRBV19 with TRBJ2-7; 7 bases fit TRBD1. With 3 bases clipped from V and 0 bases from J, the junction kept 8 bases outside the gene matches. CDR1 and CDR2 from the germline V gene are LNHDA and SQIVND (reference sequence). This CDR3 region has 16 residues. The CDR3 protein is CASSIARGIYSYEQYF. The CDR3 region has the DNA TGTGCCAGTAGTATCGCCAGGGGGATCTACTCCTACGAGCAGTACTTC.

V and J are TRBV5-1 and TRBJ2-2; no reliable D call. The germline V gene has CDR1 SGHRS and CDR2 YFSETQ. This CDR3 comprises 13 residues. The V end lost 0 bases, the J end lost 5 bases, and 5 bases lay between the germline ends. Here the CDR3 DNA reads TGCGCCAGCAGCTTGGTGGCAACCGGGGAGCTGTTTTTT. It specifies CASSLVATGELFF.

The V gene is TRBV2, the J gene TRBJ1-1; the match to TRBD1 covers 10 bases. Germline V CDR1 and CDR2: SNHLY, FYNNEI. This CDR3 comprises 13 residues. V trimming: 8 bases; J trimming: 3 bases; junction bases outside the gene matches: 3. The CDR3 here is CASRTGGYTEAFF. The CDR3 coding sequence is TGTGCCAGCCGGACAGGGGGGTACACTGAAGCTTTCTTT.

The chain joins TRBV5-1 to TRBJ2-5; TRBD2 agrees at 9 bases. Germline V gene lookup returns CDR1 SGHRS and CDR2 YFSETQ. Trimming cost V 1 base and J 4 bases; bases outside gene matches: 8. CDR3 length: 16 amino acids. The CDR3 here is CASSLTSGSSPETQYF. Here the CDR3 DNA reads TGCGCCAGCAGCTTGACTAGCGGGTCCTCCCCAGAGACCCAGTACTTC.

V gene TRBV2 combines with J gene TRBJ1-1; D is undetermined. The CDR3 spans 13 residues. V shed 4 bases and J shed 4 bases, with 10 bases lying between them. The germline V gene has CDR1 SNHLY and CDR2 FYNNEI. CDR3 nucleotides: TGTGCCAGCAGTGCAGCCGAACGCACTGAAGCTTTCTTT. Amino acid sequence: CASSAAERTEAFF.

V and J are TRBV4-1 and TRBJ1-4; TRBD1 is a possible D gene (5 bases). The CDR3 spans 14 residues. V was cut by 0 bases and J by 10 bases, with 12 bases left in between. Germline V gene sequence: CDR1 MGHRA, CDR2 YSYEKL. This CDR3 is CASSQETGTRKLFF. For the CDR3, the DNA is TGCGCCAGCAGCCAAGAAACCGGGACCAGAAAACTGTTTTTT.

The rearrangement joins TRBV7-9 to TRBJ1-2; D remains unclear. This CDR3 comprises 11 residues. The V and J ends lost 6 bases and 8 bases respectively, with 10 bases between them. Germline loops: CDR1 SEHNR, CDR2 FQNEAQ (reference sequence). As DNA, the CDR3 is TGTGCCAGCAGGTGGTTGGTAGGCTACACCTTC. It translates to CASRWLVGYTF.

The chain links TRBV6-2 or TRBV6-3 to TRBJ1-2; D is uncertain. Germline lookup yields CDR1 MNHEY and CDR2 SVGEGT. This CDR3 is built from 17 residues. V shed 6 bases and J shed 5 bases, with 25 bases lying between them. This chain's CDR3 is CASSPPPLMNSAYGYTF. DNA of the CDR3: TGTGCCAGCAGCCCTCCCCCCCTCATGAACTCGGCGTATGGCTACACCTTC.